This T cell receptor beta chain was identified during a study of T-cell memory formation after mild COVID-19. About the study: Largely, the TCR clusters proved donor specific.

CDR1 and CDR2 from the germline V gene are ENHRY and SYGVKD. V was shortened by 4 bases and J by 4 bases, with 13 bases between the two germline ends. This CDR3 contains 15 residues. Findings and caveats of the study: CD8+ contracting clones occupied EMRA, while CD4+ ones occupied mainly CM and EM. Memory sampled before infection contained some responding clones, suggesting cross-reactive memory joined. Clones from the second wave (peaking day 37) had unconfirmed SARS-CoV-2 specificity.

Comments on this clonotype: The antigen is undetermined.

TCRdb reanalysed the 5' RACE reads using MiXCR and keeps one entry per CDR3 protein. The sample has hundreds of thousands of distinct CDR3 sequences, over 15% seen once; the top ten hold around 12%. J is TRBJ2-2 and V is TRBV10-3, with D possibly being TRBD2 (7 bases). This clonotype was obtained from an adult woman who had mild COVID-19 (a few samples of this study predate the infection). Cell type and time point are not known. What was sequenced was PBMCs or a T cell subset sorted from them (not recorded which). CDR3: CAISARGPPTGELFF. CDR3 nucleotide sequence: TGTGCCATCAGTGCGCGGGGGCCCCCCACCGGGGAGCTGTTTTTT.